This TCR beta chain derives from a study of cytomegalovirus exposure and HLA in healthy donors. Background on the study: T cells numbering about 179 million yielded 90 million to 140 million unique TCR beta sequences in an earlier analysis.

This clone was seen a handful of times. Its antigen remains unidentified. This PCR relied on a set of 60 Vbeta primers and 13 Jbeta primers. Assay used: immunoSEQ multiplex PCR; TCRdb lists only in-frame clones, some missing. The sample carries approximately 220,000 clones, over 65% recorded once. Though nominally healthy at sampling, donors likely had unrecorded immune exposures. Study-wide results and limits: Across donors, sequencing depth was assumed by presence/absence analyses to be roughly uniform.

The source is a young man in good health and CMV-seronegative. Input material: PBMCs.

CDR3 sequence: CASSLDRGGNQPQHF. CDR3 bases: TGTGCCAGCAGCTTAGACAGGGGAGGCAATCAGCCCCAGCATTTT. This chain connects TRBV7-9 to TRBJ1-5; TRBD1 agrees at 7 bases. V lost 1 base and J lost 2; bases outside the gene matches: 2. Germline V CDR1 and CDR2: SEHNR, FQNEAQ (reference sequence). The CDR3 is made up of 15 amino acids.